A selection of T cell receptor beta chains follows, all from one sample in a study of Ad26.COV2.S vaccination and SARS-CoV-2 variants. The method was immunoSEQ multiplex PCR; TCRdb's version includes in-frame clones alone and lacks a portion of them. The sample has around 450,000 clones, roughly 87% seen once. The specimen comprised peripheral blood, sampled in a trial of Ad26.COV2.S vaccine versus placebo. Receptor source: a person aged 18-60 years who received the Ad26.COV2.S COVID-19 vaccine or a placebo. Each CDR3 is given with its conserved first and last residue. Each record gives: CDR3 protein, CDR3 DNA, clone size, V gene, J gene, D gene. The D gene is left open where the match is weak. Size tells how often a clone was seen (once, few, many) or the class of an expanded clone, and some rows leave it out.

CAISEFGDRAYGYTF,TGTGCCATCAGTGAGTTTGGGGACAGGGCCTATGGCTACACCTTC,.,TRBV10-3,TRBJ1-2,TRBD1
CASSISATNEKLFF,TGTGCCAGTAGTATCAGTGCAACTAATGAAAAACTGTTTTTT,.,TRBV19,TRBJ1-4,.
CASSIGTGGNEKLFF,TGTGCCAGCAGCATCGGGACAGGAGGAAATGAAAAACTGTTTTTT,.,TRBV6-5,TRBJ1-4,TRBD1
CASSELPWVGVETGELFF,TGTGCCAGCAGTGAATTGCCATGGGTTGGTGTGGAGACCGGGGAGCTGTTTTTT,.,TRBV25-1,TRBJ2-2,.
CASSPRDSLGSETQYF,TGTGCCAGCTCACCTCGGGACAGTTTGGGCTCGGAGACCCAGTACTTC,.,TRBV18,TRBJ2-5,TRBD1
CASSIVQDYNEQFF,TGTGCCAGTAGTATAGTCCAGGACTACAATGAGCAGTTCTTC,.,TRBV19,TRBJ2-1,.
CATSDNESRGQYYGYTF,TGTGCCACCAGTGATAACGAATCGAGGGGACAGTACTATGGCTACACCTTC,.,TRBV24-1,TRBJ1-2,TRBD1
CASSRGSSVGELFF,TGTGCCAGCAGTCGGGGGTCCTCTGTCGGGGAGCTGTTTTTT,once,TRBV6-2/TRBV6-3,TRBJ2-2,.
CASSLDRFRRSKAFF,TGCGCCAGCAGCTTGGATCGATTTCGGCGGTCTAAAGCTTTCTTT,.,TRBV5-1,TRBJ1-1,.
CASSPRVSGYNEQFF,TGTGCCAGCAGCCCGAGAGTATCCGGCTACAATGAGCAGTTCTTC,.,TRBV9,TRBJ2-1,.
CASSEVSGVTQYF,TGCGCCAGCAGTGAGGTCTCAGGAGTTACGCAGTATTTT,.,TRBV10-2,TRBJ2-3,.
CASSYGGGQAYGADTQYF,TGTGCCAGCAGTTACGGGGGGGGACAGGCCTATGGGGCAGATACGCAGTATTTT,once,TRBV28,TRBJ2-3,.
CASSPFQGVTGTDTQYF,TGTGCCAGCTCACCGTTTCAGGGGGTGACCGGCACAGATACGCAGTATTTT,.,TRBV18,TRBJ2-3,TRBD1
CATSDSRGLQPQHF,TGTGCCACCAGTGATTCGAGGGGTCTTCAGCCCCAGCATTTT,.,TRBV24-1,TRBJ1-5,.
CASSISLSNYYGYTF,TGTGCCAGTAGTATTTCTTTGAGCAACTACTATGGCTACACCTTC,.,TRBV19,TRBJ1-2,.
CASSLIGTPNTEAFF,TGTGCCAGCAGCTTAATAGGAACCCCGAACACTGAAGCTTTCTTT,.,TRBV7-3,TRBJ1-1,.
CASSLAGSQETQYF,TGTGCCAGCAGCTTAGCAGGGAGCCAAGAGACCCAGTACTTC,.,TRBV7-2,TRBJ2-5,.
CASSQVRGGGEKLFF,TGCGCCAGCAGCCAAGTCCGGGGGGGCGGTGAAAAACTGTTTTTT,.,TRBV4-3,TRBJ1-4,.
CASSPRAKNIQYF,TGTGCCAGCAGCCCCCGGGCCAAAAACATTCAGTACTTC,.,TRBV7-2,TRBJ2-4,.
CASSLNGGNEQFF,TGTGCCAGCAGTTTGAACGGGGGGAATGAGCAGTTCTTC,.,TRBV12-3/TRBV12-4,TRBJ2-1,TRBD2
CASSIYAGSSYNEQFF,TGTGCCAGTAGTATATATGCGGGAAGCTCCTACAATGAGCAGTTCTTC,.,TRBV19,TRBJ2-1,.
CASSLAARGINQPQHF,TGTGCCAGCAGCTTAGCAGCCCGGGGAATCAATCAGCCCCAGCATTTT,few,TRBV7-2,TRBJ1-5,.
CASSRSSGTGLYEQYF,TGCGCCAGCAGTCGCTCCTCCGGGACAGGGCTGTACGAGCAGTACTTC,.,TRBV5-1,TRBJ2-7,TRBD1
CASSFLLGTVFSYEQYF,TGTGCCAGCAGCTTTTTACTTGGGACAGTTTTTTCCTACGAGCAGTACTTC,.,TRBV7-2,TRBJ2-7,TRBD1
CAITDLGREADGYTF,TGTGCCATCACGGACCTCGGGAGGGAAGCGGATGGCTACACCTTC,.,TRBV10-3,TRBJ1-2,.
CASSYGASGRGGEQFF,TGTGCCAGCAGCTACGGAGCTAGCGGGAGGGGGGGTGAGCAGTTCTTC,.,TRBV11-1,TRBJ2-1,TRBD2
CASSQDLGGNQPQHF,TGCGCCAGCAGCCAAGATTTAGGGGGGAATCAGCCCCAGCATTTT,.,TRBV4-3,TRBJ1-5,.
CAISATGDESYTF,TGTGCCATCAGTGCGACCGGCGATGAAAGCTACACCTTC,.,TRBV10-3,TRBJ1-2,.
CASSFRDRDTGELFF,TGTGCCAGCAGCTTCCGGGACAGGGACACCGGGGAGCTGTTTTTT,.,TRBV7-2,TRBJ2-2,TRBD1
CATSDYRGQGANEQFF,TGTGCCACCAGTGATTACCGGGGACAGGGGGCGAATGAGCAGTTCTTC,.,TRBV24-1,TRBJ2-1,TRBD1
CASSDGRGWNTEAFF,TGTGCCAGCAGTGACGGCAGGGGGTGGAACACTGAAGCTTTCTTT,.,TRBV2,TRBJ1-1,TRBD1
CASSRGTVYGYTF,TGTGCCAGCAGCCGCGGGACAGTCTATGGCTACACCTTC,.,TRBV16,TRBJ1-2,TRBD1
CASSLGGQGLGGYTF,TGTGCCAGCAGCTTAGGCGGGCAGGGCCTTGGTGGCTACACCTTC,.,TRBV7-2,TRBJ1-2,.
CASSKGQGRDTEAFF,TGTGCCAGCAGTAAGGGACAGGGCAGGGACACTGAAGCTTTCTTT,few,TRBV6-2/TRBV6-3,TRBJ1-1,TRBD1
CASSQGASSGGATDTQYF,TGCGCCAGCAGCCAAGGGGCTTCTAGCGGGGGGGCAACAGATACGCAGTATTTT,.,TRBV4-1,TRBJ2-3,TRBD2
CASSQTEGRGYTF,TGCGCCAGCAGCCAGACGGAGGGTAGAGGCTACACCTTC,.,TRBV5-1,TRBJ1-2,.
CASSLGVQFRGYTF,TGTGCCAGCAGCTTAGGGGTCCAGTTCCGCGGCTACACCTTC,.,TRBV7-2,TRBJ1-2,.
CASSIIRGRANVLTF,TGTGCCAGTAGTATAATCCGAGGCAGGGCCAACGTCCTGACTTTC,.,TRBV19,TRBJ2-6,.
CASSQDWTDRNTIYF,TGCGCCAGCAGCCAAGATTGGACAGATCGAAACACCATATATTTT,.,TRBV4-3,TRBJ1-3,.
CASSRASTGDYGYTF,TGCGCCAGCAGCCGAGCCTCGACAGGGGACTATGGCTACACCTTC,few,TRBV4-3,TRBJ1-2,TRBD1
CASSIGLAGGPQFF,TGTGCCAGTAGTATAGGACTAGCGGGAGGGCCGCAGTTCTTC,.,TRBV19,TRBJ2-1,TRBD2
CASSAYLAGAVGELFF,TGTGCCAGCAGCGCCTACCTAGCGGGGGCAGTCGGGGAGCTGTTTTTT,few,TRBV5-4,TRBJ2-2,TRBD2
CASNFGQGGEKLFF,TGTGCCAGCAACTTCGGACAGGGTGGAGAAAAACTGTTTTTT,.,TRBV5-8,TRBJ1-4,TRBD1
CASSSQGTDYGYTF,TGTGCCAGCAGCTCACAGGGGACGGATTATGGCTACACCTTC,.,TRBV7-3,TRBJ1-2,TRBD1
CASSPTGEETQYF,TGTGCCAGCAGTCCGACAGGCGAAGAGACCCAGTACTTC,.,TRBV2,TRBJ2-5,.
CSAPDRGGDTQYF,TGCAGCGCCCCGGACAGGGGTGGAGATACGCAGTATTTT,.,TRBV29-1,TRBJ2-3,TRBD1
CASSGPWGGGMDTQYF,TGTGCCAGCAGCGGACCGTGGGGGGGCGGCATGGATACGCAGTATTTT,.,TRBV9,TRBJ2-3,.